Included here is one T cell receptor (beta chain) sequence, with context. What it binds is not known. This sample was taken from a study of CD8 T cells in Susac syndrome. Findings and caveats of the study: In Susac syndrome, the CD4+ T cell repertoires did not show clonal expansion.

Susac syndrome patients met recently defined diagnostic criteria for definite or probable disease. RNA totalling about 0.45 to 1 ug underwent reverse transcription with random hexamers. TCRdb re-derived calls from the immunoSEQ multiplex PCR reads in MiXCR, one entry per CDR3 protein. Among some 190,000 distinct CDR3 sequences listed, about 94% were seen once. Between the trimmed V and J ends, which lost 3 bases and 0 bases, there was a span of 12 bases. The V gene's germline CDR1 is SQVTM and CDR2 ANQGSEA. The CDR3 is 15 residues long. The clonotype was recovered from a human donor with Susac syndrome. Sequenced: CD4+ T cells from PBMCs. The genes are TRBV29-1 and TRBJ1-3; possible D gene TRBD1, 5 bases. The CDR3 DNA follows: TGCAGCGTTGAGATCAGGGTTTCCTCTGGAAACACCATATATTTT. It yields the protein CSVEIRVSSGNTIYF.